The 21 T cell receptor beta chains listed next were all sequenced from one sample in a study of Tregs in tolerant kidney transplant recipients (dated 2019 in TCRdb). This sample's time point label indicates: blood sample drawn before combined kidney and bone marrow transplant. The library was produced with the immunoSEQ multiplex PCR assay. TCRdb retrieved this table from immuneACCESS and kept in-frame rearrangements only. Not all clones are present; in checked studies, unresolved V genes account for under half, and no reason is known for the remainder. For this sample, the table gives 50,000 to 65,000 clones. The ten most abundant clones make up approximately 0.81% of the sample. This sample comprised CD4+ T cells from blood, obtained before the transplant. Receptor source: a human donor who received a combined kidney and bone marrow transplant.

Note on this clone: The CDR3 goes on 3 residues after the read ends, and that part is filled in from the germline J gene. The gene calls are TRBV5-4 and TRBJ2-3, with D unclear. The germline CDR1 and CDR2 sequences are SGHNT and YYREEE (reference sequence). CDR3 size: 15 residues. The germline V and J ends were trimmed by 2 bases and 3 bases, with 13 bases remaining between them. The covered CDR3 bases are TGTGCCAGCAGCTTCAGTCGAGGCTTTACAGATACG. This sequence encodes CASSFSRGFTDT. The whole CDR3 protein is CASSFSRGFTDTQYF.

Concerning this clone: The read terminates 3 residues before the CDR3 end, so the remaining end is supplied by the germline J gene. The chain recombines TRBV29-1 with TRBJ1-1; D may be TRBD1 (6 bases). CDR1 is SQVTM, CDR2 ANQGSEA, per germline. This CDR3 has 13 amino acids. V lost 3 bases and J 0 bases, leaving 8 bases between the germline ends. The CDR3 DNA, read in part, is TGCAGCGTTGACCAGGGGATGAACACTGAA. Translating gives CSVDQGMNTE. The entire CDR3 is CSVDQGMNTEAFF.

Regarding this clone: The missing CDR3 end, 3 residues past where the read stops, is filled in from the germline J gene. The V gene is TRBV20-1, the J gene TRBJ2-6; D uncertain. The CDR3 has 16 residues. V dropped 4 bases and J dropped 0 bases, with 13 bases sitting between them. Germline V gives CDR1 DFQATT, CDR2 SNEGSKA (reference sequence). CDR3 DNA (partial): TGCAGTGCTACCTCTCTGAGCACCTCTGGGGCCAACGTC. It codes for CSATSLSTSGANV. The full CDR3 sequence reads CSATSLSTSGANVLTF.

To note about this clone: Coverage ceases 3 residues before the CDR3 finishes, and the germline J gene fills in the end. The chain combines TRBV19 with TRBJ1-1; D not resolved. Germline loops: CDR1 LNHDA, CDR2 SQIVND (reference sequence). The CDR3 is made up of 13 amino acids. Trimming cost V 1 base and J 5 bases, with 8 bases left between them. This CDR3 is CASSIGALTEAFF. CDR3 DNA (partial): TGTGCCAGTAGTATAGGGGCCCTGACTGAA. The full variable domain, completed using reference TRBV19 and TRBJ1-1, is DGGITQSPKYLFRKEGQNVTLSCEQNLNHDAMYWYRQDPGQGLRLIYYSQIVNDFQKGDIAEGYSVSREKKESFPLTVTSAQKNPTAFYLCASSIGALTEAFFGQGTRLTVV.

As concerns this clone: The read ends 3 residues before the CDR3 terminus; that terminus is restored from the germline J gene. The chain uses TRBV19 and TRBJ1-5; tentative D call: TRBD1 (5 bases). There are 13 residues in the CDR3. CDR1 is LNHDA and CDR2 is SQIVND in the germline V gene (reference sequence). Trimming took 6 bases from V and 4 from J, leaving 10 bases between them. CDR3 sequence: CASSPDRNQPQHF. The DNA read from the CDR3 is TGTGCCAGTAGCCCAGACAGAAATCAGCCC.

About this clone: The read halts 3 residues ahead of the CDR3 end, with the missing end drawn from the germline J gene. V gene TRBV7-9 combines with J gene TRBJ1-1; D is unclear. Between the trimmed V and J ends, which lost 4 bases and 4 bases, there was a span of 10 bases. Germline CDR1 reads SEHNR; CDR2 reads FQNEAQ (reference sequence). There are 13 residues in the CDR3. The CDR3 here is CASSSLRGTEAFF. Incomplete CDR3 DNA: TGTGCCAGCAGCTCCTTAAGAGGCACTGAA. Together with reference TRBV7-9 and TRBJ1-1, the CDR3 gives the full variable domain: DTGVSQNPRHKITKRGQNVTFRCDPISEHNRLYWYRQTLGQGPEFLTYFQNEAQLEKSRLLSDRFSAERPKGSFSTLEIQRTEQGDSAMYLCASSSLRGTEAFFGQGTRLTVV.

Of note for this clone: Read data end 3 residues before the CDR3 end; the end is taken from the germline J gene. V and J are TRBV19 and TRBJ1-5; D is undetermined. The germline V gene encodes CDR1 LNHDA and CDR2 SQIVND (reference sequence). The germline V and J ends were trimmed by 7 bases and 0 bases, with 16 bases remaining between them. The CDR3 runs to 16 residues. CDR3 bases read: TGTGCCAGTACCCCTCGTGCGGGGTATAGCAATCAGCCC. This codes for CASTPRAGYSNQP. The whole CDR3 protein is CASTPRAGYSNQPQHF.

As concerns this clone: Sequencing ends 3 residues short of the CDR3 end; the germline J gene provides the rest. The chain has TRBV20-1 and TRBJ2-5; D is possibly TRBD1 (6 bases). Per germline, CDR1 DFQATT and CDR2 SNEGSKA (reference sequence). The CDR3 is made up of 13 amino acids. Trimming took off 3 bases at V and 2 bases at J, with 10 bases between the two ends. The CDR3 bases that were read are TGCAGTGCTAGGAACAGGGAGCAAGAGACC. It codes for CSARNREQET. The complete CDR3 protein is CSARNREQETQYF.

Details on this clone: The read is 3 residues too short to cover the CDR3 end, so that end is filled in from the germline J gene. This sequence joins TRBV19 and TRBJ2-1; no clear D gene. The germline V gene encodes CDR1 LNHDA and CDR2 SQIVND (reference sequence). The CDR3 contains 13 residues. V shed 5 bases and J shed 1 base, with 6 bases lying between them. The covered CDR3 bases are TGTGCCAGTAGTCCAACTTCCTACAATGAG. Translating gives CASSPTSYNE. The CDR3 in full is CASSPTSYNEQFF.

Comment on this clone: The sequence runs out 3 residues before the end of the CDR3; the remainder is reconstructed from the germline J gene. This chain joins TRBV2 and TRBJ1-5; D ambiguous. The CDR3 loop spans 17 amino acids. CDR1 is SNHLY and CDR2 is FYNNEI in the germline V gene. Trimming left V 1 base short and J 4 bases short, with 17 bases between. The DNA read from the CDR3 is TGTGCCAGCAGTGAAGTGGACTCAAGGGTTCGGAATCAGCCC. Its protein is CASSEVDSRVRNQP. The entire CDR3 is CASSEVDSRVRNQPQHF.

Comment on this clone: The read halts 3 residues ahead of the CDR3 end, with the missing end drawn from the germline J gene. The rearrangement links TRBV29-1 to TRBJ1-2, with D perhaps matching TRBD1 (6 bases). The CDR3 is made up of 12 amino acids. CDR1 SQVTM and CDR2 ANQGSEA come from the germline V gene. Trimming shortened V by 6 bases and J by 7 bases, and 15 bases separated the two germline ends. CDR3: CSVSAGAGGYTF. The sequenced part of the CDR3 DNA is TGCAGCGTCTCTGCAGGGGCGGGTGGC.

In regard to this clone: Read data end 3 residues before the CDR3 end; the end is taken from the germline J gene. The chain recombines TRBV7-2 with TRBJ1-3; no reliable D call. From germline, CDR1 is SGHTA and CDR2 FQGNSA. Trimming cost V 5 bases and J 0 bases, with 11 bases left between them. There are 15 residues in the CDR3. The CDR3 protein is CASSPRVSSGNTIYF. The sequenced CDR3 bases are TGTGCCAGCAGCCCACGTGTCAGCTCTGGAAACACC.

A remark on this clone: The DNA ends 3 residues before the CDR3 does, and the rest of the CDR3 is filled in from the germline J gene. The chain combines TRBV20-1 with TRBJ1-3; 9 nucleotides line up with TRBD1. The CDR3 contains 16 residues. After removal of 4 bases from V and 0 bases from J, the junction contained 7 bases not matched to a gene. Germline CDR1 reads DFQATT; CDR2 reads SNEGSKA (reference sequence). CDR3 residues: CSATPPTGGSGNTIYF. The sequenced part of the CDR3 DNA is TGCAGTGCTACTCCCCCGACAGGGGGCTCTGGAAACACC.

Turning to this clone: The read ends 3 residues shy of where the CDR3 ends; the end is completed using the germline J gene. This chain connects TRBV6-2 or TRBV6-3 to TRBJ2-7, with 11 bases that match TRBD1. Germline V gene lookup returns CDR1 MNHEY and CDR2 SVGEGT. The CDR3 covers 15 residues. After removal of 2 bases from V and 3 bases from J, the junction contained 3 bases not matched to a gene. This CDR3 reads CASSYQDRGRYEQYF. The covered CDR3 bases are TGTGCCAGCAGTTACCAGGACAGGGGGCGCTACGAG.

As concerns this clone: The read is 3 residues too short to cover the CDR3 end, so that end is filled in from the germline J gene. V is TRBV7-9 and J is TRBJ1-1; the D gene is possibly TRBD1 (6 bases). Germline CDR1 is SEHNR and CDR2 is FQNEAQ (reference sequence). The CDR3 loop spans 15 amino acids. V lost 3 bases and J 1 base, leaving 12 bases between the germline ends. CDR3 residues: CASSFTQGWNTEAFF. CDR3 DNA, as far as it was read: TGTGCCAGCAGCTTTACCCAGGGGTGGAACACTGAA.

About this clone: The CDR3 end falls 3 residues outside the read, so it is completed with the germline J gene. The chain combines TRBV18 with TRBJ1-1; TRBD1 might be the D (6 bases). Germline V gene data show CDR1 as KGHSH and CDR2 as LQKENI. The CDR3 spans 15 residues. Trimming shortened V by 2 bases and J by 1 base, and 11 bases separated the two germline ends. Incomplete CDR3 DNA: TGTGCCAGCTCACCATCCATGGGGGCGAACACTGAA. It is translated as CASSPSMGANTE. From start to end, the CDR3 is CASSPSMGANTEAFF.

With respect to this clone: The read falls 3 residues short of the CDR3 end, and the missing part is taken from the germline J gene. V gene TRBV7-2 combines with J gene TRBJ2-3; D is undetermined. V lost 3 bases, J lost 0 bases, and 10 bases lay in between. The CDR3 has 15 amino acids. CDR1 is SGHTA and CDR2 is FQGNSA in the germline V gene. The sequenced part of the CDR3 DNA is TGTGCCAGCAGCTTCCGACACCCTAGCACAGATACG. This gives the protein CASSFRHPSTDT. The full CDR3 reads CASSFRHPSTDTQYF.

The part of the CDR3 DNA that was read is TGTGCCAGCAGCTTAGCGGGACAGGGAATCCATGGC. Its protein is CASSLAGQGIHG. The entire CDR3 is CASSLAGQGIHGYTF. The chain employs TRBV7-2 and TRBJ1-2, with 9 nucleotides matching TRBD1. With the read ending 3 residues before the CDR3 end, the germline J gene is used to fill in that end. There are 15 residues in the CDR3. CDR1 SGHTA and CDR2 FQGNSA come from the germline V gene. The V gene end was trimmed by 0 bases and the J gene end by 6 bases; junction bases not matched to a gene: 5. Together with reference TRBV7-2 and TRBJ1-2, the CDR3 gives the full variable domain: GAGVSQSPSNKVTEKGKDVELRCDPISGHTALYWYRQSLGQGLEFLIYFQGNSAPDKSGLPSDRFSAERTGGSVSTLTIQRTQQEDSAVYLCASSLAGQGIHGYTFGSGTRLTVV.

As for this clone: The DNA ends 3 residues before the CDR3 does, and the rest of the CDR3 is filled in from the germline J gene. The rearrangement joins TRBV2 to TRBJ2-1; D gene uncertain. Germline V gives CDR1 SNHLY, CDR2 FYNNEI. The CDR3 runs 14 residues. Trimming cost V 4 bases and J 2 bases, with 9 bases left between them. The sequenced part of the CDR3 DNA is TGTGCCAGCAGTGTTTTTCCCACCTACAATGAG. This codes for CASSVFPTYNE. In full, the CDR3 reads CASSVFPTYNEQFF.

As regards this clone: The CDR3 end lies 3 residues beyond the end of the read and is filled in from the germline J gene. This sequence joins TRBV10-2 and TRBJ2-5, with TRBD2 matching 11 bases. CDR3 length: 15 residues. Germline lookup yields CDR1 WSHSY and CDR2 SAAADI. The V gene end was trimmed by 4 bases and the J gene end by 2 bases; junction bases not matched to a gene: 3. CDR3 residues: CASSAGTSGQETQYF. The part of the CDR3 DNA that was read is TGCGCCAGCAGTGCCGGGACTAGCGGTCAAGAGACC.

To note about this clone: The read halts 3 residues ahead of the CDR3 end, with the missing end drawn from the germline J gene. The chain links TRBV20-1 to TRBJ1-1; 7 positions agree with TRBD1. Germline V gene lookup returns CDR1 DFQATT and CDR2 SNEGSKA (reference sequence). This CDR3 spans 14 amino acids. V shed 3 bases and J 3 bases; nucleotides not matched to a gene: 7. The DNA read from the CDR3 is TGCAGTGCTAGTCGTCGACAGGGTGACACTGAA. It codes for CSASRRQGDTE. In full, the CDR3 is CSASRRQGDTEAFF.